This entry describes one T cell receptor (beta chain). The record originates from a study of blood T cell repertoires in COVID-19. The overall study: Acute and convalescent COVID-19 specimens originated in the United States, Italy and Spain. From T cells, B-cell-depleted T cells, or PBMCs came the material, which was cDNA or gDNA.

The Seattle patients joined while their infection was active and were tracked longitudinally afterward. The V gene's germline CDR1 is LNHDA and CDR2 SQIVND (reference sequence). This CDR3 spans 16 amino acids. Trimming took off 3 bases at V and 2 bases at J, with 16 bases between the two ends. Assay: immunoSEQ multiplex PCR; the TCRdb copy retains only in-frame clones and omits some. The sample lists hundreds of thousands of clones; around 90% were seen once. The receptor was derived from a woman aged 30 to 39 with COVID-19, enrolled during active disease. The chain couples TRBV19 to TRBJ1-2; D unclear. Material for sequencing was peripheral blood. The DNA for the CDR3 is TGTGCCAGTAGTATGGATAGGCAGGCGACAAACTATGGCTACACCTTC. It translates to CASSMDRQATNYGYTF.